This T cell receptor beta chain comes out of a study of Ad26.COV2.S vaccination and SARS-CoV-2 variants (dated by TCRdb to about 2021). Looking at the study overall: Donors in the vaccine arm were drawn from COV1001, a multicentre, randomized, double-blind, placebo-controlled phase I-IIa trial testing Ad26.COV2.S in healthy adults. Ad26.COV2.S was administered intramuscularly at 5 x 10^10 or 1 x 10^11 viral particles, either as a single shot or as two shots given 56 days apart. TCRbeta repertoire sequencing was used to assess the specificity and breadth of SARS-CoV-2-reactive T cell receptors after Ad26.COV2.S vaccination. The TCR-sequenced set comprised around 32 samples: approximately 19 Ad26.COV2.S vaccine recipients, 5 placebo recipients and 8 SARS-CoV-2 convalescent individuals. Participants in the trial were split at random into five groups of five each, receiving low-dose or high-dose Ad26.COV2.S once or twice, or else placebo on both occasions. Blinding of investigators to trial group allocation was maintained during experiments and outcome assessment.

Sequences SQVTM (CDR1) and ANQGSEA (CDR2) are obtained from the germline V gene. At the junction V is shortened by 8 bases and J by 3 bases, with 11 bases in between. The CDR3 spans 12 residues, from the cysteine through the phenylalanine. The entry retains the CDR3 DNA only, 36 bases that are in frame from base 1. This specimen's treatment or condition label, interpreted: about 20 received Ad26.COV2.S at low or high dose, single or two shots; roughly 5 received placebo; per-sample allocation not given. For vaccine and placebo recipients, repertoires were sequenced using samples collected on day 63 after the first injection. Between 29 July and 7 August 2020, Cohort 1b enrolled about two dozen adults aged 18-55 years at one site in Boston, USA. Ad26.COV2.S was a replication-incompetent adenovirus type 26 vector that expressed a prefusion-stabilized SARS-CoV-2 spike protein derived from the original Wuhan strain.

General conclusions and limits of the study: After vaccination, spike-specific CD8+ and CD4+ T cell responses were reported to show substantial breadth. Non-spike TCR breadth was comparable between vaccine and placebo recipients, consistent with the vaccine containing only spike. The study was not powered for comparison of responses between vaccine doses or regimens. It was noted by the authors that total T cell responses may have been underestimated by the TCR breadth and depth analyses. Higher spike-specific TCR breadth was observed in Ad26.COV2.S recipients than in placebo recipients (P = 0.0014).

A note on this clone: It has no known antigen specificity. Base qualities are not at hand, and no much larger clone is one base apart.

TCRbeta CDR3 regions were sequenced with the immunoSEQ Assay. After extraction, genomic DNA underwent amplification by bias-controlled multiplex PCR, followed by high-throughput sequencing. On the authors' methods: To quantify the absolute abundance of each unique TCRbeta CDR3 region, sequences were collapsed and filtered. T cell fraction was estimated by normalizing TCRbeta template counts to usable DNA, with usable DNA measured through amplification of reference genes found in all nucleated cells. Repertoire TCRs were annotated as SARS-CoV-2-specific when V gene, CDR3 amino acid sequence and J gene were exactly matched to a known reactive TCR set. The reference SARS-CoV-2 TCR set was obtained from MIRA and was filtered for enrichment in COVID-19-positive ImmuneCODE repertoires, whereby public or cross-reactive TCRs were removed. Based on the MIRA antigens, annotated TCRs were further analysed at the level of specific ORF or position within ORF. Depth was the summed frequency of annotated unique rearrangements, while breadth was defined as annotated unique rearrangements over total unique productive rearrangements. Group comparisons of TCR breadth used two-sided Wilcoxon rank-sum tests. In its TCRdb copy, this immuneACCESS table keeps in-frame sequences only and misses some clones. Where compared with another copy, unresolved V genes explain less than half of these, and the others have no known cause. Clonal size and the V and J genes are those of that table, whereas D and trimming came from the DNA. The sample table shows a few hundred thousand clones, and around 86% are seen once. The ten largest account for around 3.6% of the sample.

The sequence is built from TRBV29-1 and TRBJ2-1, and the D gene may be TRBD1, 6 bases matching. The sequences come from peripheral blood, collected in a trial of Ad26.COV2.S vaccine versus placebo. The TCR sequence derives from a person aged 18 to 65 who received the Ad26.COV2.S COVID-19 vaccine or a placebo. The CDR3 here reads CSIRTVYNEQFF. DNA sequence: TGCAGCATTCGGACAGTCTACAATGAGCAGTTCTTC.